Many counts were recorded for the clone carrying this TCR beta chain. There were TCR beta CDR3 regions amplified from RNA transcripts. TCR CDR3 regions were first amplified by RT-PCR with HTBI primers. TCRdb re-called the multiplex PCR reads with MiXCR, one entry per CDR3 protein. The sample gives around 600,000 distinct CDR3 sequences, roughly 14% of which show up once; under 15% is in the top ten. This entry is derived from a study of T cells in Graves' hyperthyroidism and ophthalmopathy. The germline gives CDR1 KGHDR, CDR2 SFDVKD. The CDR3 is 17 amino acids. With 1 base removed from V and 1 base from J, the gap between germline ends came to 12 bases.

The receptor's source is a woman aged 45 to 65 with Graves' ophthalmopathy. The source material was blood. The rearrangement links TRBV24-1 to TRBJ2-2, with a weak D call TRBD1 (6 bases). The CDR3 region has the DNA TGTGCCACCAGTGATTTACAGGGTTCGGAGAACACCGGGGAGCTGTTTTTT. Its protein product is CATSDLQGSENTGELFF.